The clone carrying this T cell receptor (beta chain) was observed a handful of times. The target antigen is unknown. Per the germline V gene, CDR1 is LNHDA and CDR2 is SQIVND (reference sequence). The CDR3 runs 15 residues. Trimming took 5 bases from V and 3 from J, leaving 16 bases between them. The sample is drawn from a study of cytomegalovirus exposure and HLA in healthy donors. Primers: 60 Vbeta forward and 13 Jbeta reverse. Profiling relied on immunoSEQ multiplex PCR, and the TCRdb table lists in-frame clones only, not all of them. The table shows tens of thousands of clones, with over 65% occurring only once. Study-wide findings and caveats: Cytomegalovirus status was reportedly diagnosed by the classifier with high specificity and sensitivity. Presence/absence analyses treated sequencing depth as roughly uniform across donors. Links to common viral pathogens appeared, in a later analysis, for several of the most significant clusters.

The material sequenced was PBMCs. This chain uses TRBV19 with TRBJ1-1, with D tentatively TRBD1 (6 bases). The TCR comes from a man aged 60-69 years in good health and CMV-seronegative. The CDR3: CASSPPGHPYTEAFF. In nucleotides, the CDR3 is TGTGCCAGTAGTCCGCCGGGACATCCCTACACTGAAGCTTTCTTT.